The entry below gives a single T cell receptor beta chain sequence along with its context. The antigen is not known. This sample is drawn from a study of response to subunit inactivated influenza vaccine. Study-wide results and limits: The authors offered the suggestion that each seasonal influenza vaccination recruits few new T cells.

Looked up from germline, CDR1 is SGHTA and CDR2 is FQGNSA. V was shortened by 3 bases and J by 3 bases, with 12 bases between the two germline ends. The CDR3 consists of 15 residues. TCRdb called the RT-PCR reads again in MiXCR, with one record for every CDR3 protein. Found here are around 320,000 distinct CDR3 sequences, about 20% of them singletons; the top ten hold over 9%. The source material was PBMCs from blood, sampled roughly 20 months after vaccination. This TCR was sampled from a man between 50 and 70 years old who received an inactivated influenza vaccine. The V and J genes are TRBV7-2 and TRBJ1-5, with D unresolved. This CDR3 is CASSFSGFPNQPQHF. The DNA of the CDR3 is TGTGCCAGCAGCTTCTCGGGGTTTCCCAATCAGCCCCAGCATTTT.